This TCR beta chain was observed in a study of T cell changes during pregnancy in multiple sclerosis. The data were produced by immunoSEQ multiplex PCR, yet TCRdb's version contains in-frame clones alone and is incomplete. The data hold around 100,000 clones, with approximately 91% observed a single time. Germline CDR1 and CDR2: SNHLY and FYNNEI. V was clipped by 7 bases and J by 0 bases, with 9 bases between them. The CDR3 length is 14 residues. The genes are TRBV2 and TRBJ1-4; D is ambiguous. The sequence derives from a female donor with multiple sclerosis, enrolled in a pregnancy study. The specimen comprised peripheral blood, sampled after pregnancy. As DNA, the CDR3 is TGTGCCAGCACGAGAACTGCAACTAATGAAAAACTGTTTTTT. Protein: CASTRTATNEKLFF. Drawing the rest from reference TRBV2 and TRBJ1-4, the complete variable domain is EPEVTQTPSHQVTQMGQEVILRCVPISNHLYFYWYRQILGQKVEFLVSFYNNEISEKSEIFDDQFSVERPDGSNFTLKIRSTKLEDSAMYFCASTRTATNEKLFFGSGTQLSVL.